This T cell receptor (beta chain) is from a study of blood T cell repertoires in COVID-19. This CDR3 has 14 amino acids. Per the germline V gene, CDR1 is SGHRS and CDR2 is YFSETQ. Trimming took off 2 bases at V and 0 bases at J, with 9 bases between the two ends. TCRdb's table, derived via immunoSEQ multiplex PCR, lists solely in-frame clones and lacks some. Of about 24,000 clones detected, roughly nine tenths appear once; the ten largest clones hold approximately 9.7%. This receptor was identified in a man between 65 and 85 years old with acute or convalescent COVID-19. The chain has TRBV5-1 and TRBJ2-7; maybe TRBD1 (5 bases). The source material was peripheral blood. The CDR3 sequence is CASSLRQSSYEQYF. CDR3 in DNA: TGCGCCAGCAGCTTACGACAGTCCTCCTACGAGCAGTACTTC.